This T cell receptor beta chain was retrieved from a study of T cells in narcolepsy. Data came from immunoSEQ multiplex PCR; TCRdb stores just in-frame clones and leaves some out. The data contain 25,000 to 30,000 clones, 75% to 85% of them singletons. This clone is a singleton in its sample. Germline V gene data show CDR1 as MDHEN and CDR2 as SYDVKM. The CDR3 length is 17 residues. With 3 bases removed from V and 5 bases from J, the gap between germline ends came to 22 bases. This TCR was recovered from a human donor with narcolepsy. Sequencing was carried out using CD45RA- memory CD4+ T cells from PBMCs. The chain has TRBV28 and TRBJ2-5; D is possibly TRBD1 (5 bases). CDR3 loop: CASSFLVARRGRETQYF. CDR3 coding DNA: TGTGCCAGCAGTTTTTTAGTAGCACGTAGGGGCAGGGAGACCCAGTACTTC.